This entry concerns a single TCR beta chain. Antigen: not known. Assay used: immunoSEQ multiplex PCR; TCRdb lists only in-frame clones, some missing. The profile covers hundreds of thousands of clones, with roughly 90% appearing a single time and more than 9% taken by the ten largest. The sample originates from a study of Ad26.COV2.S vaccination and SARS-CoV-2 variants. Findings of the study overall: The TCR-based breadth and depth measures might underestimate overall T cell responses. Measurement of non-spike TCR breadth gave similar results in vaccine and placebo recipients.

Losses at the gene ends were 10 bases for V and 3 bases for J; bases not matched to a gene: 9. There are 17 residues in the CDR3. CDR1 and CDR2 (germline): ENHRY, SYGVKD. Treatment in this sample: 15 to 20 received Ad26.COV2.S at low or high dose, single or two shots; about 5 received placebo; per-sample allocation not given. Sampling took place 63 days after the first vaccine or placebo injection. Expression of Wuhan-strain SARS-CoV-2 spike came from the Ad26 vector that formed the vaccine. The rearrangement links TRBV10-3 to TRBJ2-2, with 15 nucleotides matching TRBD2. This sequence was found in a person aged 18 to 59 who received the Ad26.COV2.S COVID-19 vaccine or a placebo. The starting material was peripheral blood, obtained in a trial of Ad26.COV2.S vaccine versus placebo. CDR3 protein: CATVSGLAGGDTGELFF. DNA for the CDR3: TGTGCCACCGTCAGTGGACTAGCGGGAGGGGACACCGGGGAGCTGTTTTTT.